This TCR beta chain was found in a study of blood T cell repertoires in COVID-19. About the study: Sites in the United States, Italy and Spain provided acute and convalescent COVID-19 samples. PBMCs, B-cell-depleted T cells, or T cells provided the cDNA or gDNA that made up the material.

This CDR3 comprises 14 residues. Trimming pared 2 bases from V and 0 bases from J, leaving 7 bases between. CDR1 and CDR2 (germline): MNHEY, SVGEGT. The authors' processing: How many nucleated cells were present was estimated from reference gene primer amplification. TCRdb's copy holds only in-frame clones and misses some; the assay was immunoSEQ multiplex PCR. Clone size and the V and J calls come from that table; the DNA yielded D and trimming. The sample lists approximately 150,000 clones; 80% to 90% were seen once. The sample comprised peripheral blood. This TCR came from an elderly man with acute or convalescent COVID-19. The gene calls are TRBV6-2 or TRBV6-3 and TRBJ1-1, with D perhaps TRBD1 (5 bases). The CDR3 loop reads CASSYGRVNTEAFF. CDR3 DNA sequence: TGTGCCAGCAGTTACGGCAGGGTGAACACTGAAGCTTTCTTT.